The clone carrying this T cell receptor beta chain has a count of ten or more. Alpha and beta constant-region primers primed reverse transcription of around 0.5 ug RNA. Each of the alpha and beta chains got its own library through chain-specific third strand synthesis with indices. TCRdb re-called the 5' RACE reads with MiXCR, one entry per CDR3 protein. The sample records more than 7,500 distinct CDR3 sequences, approximately 8.7% being singletons. Follow-up blood was drawn about 14 weeks, roughly three months, after antiretroviral therapy began. No cell fractionation was done, so the repertoire covers all unsorted peripheral blood T cells. Peripheral blood, under 3 ml, was drawn for RNA extraction. This record comes from a study of HIV-infected patients and healthy controls. Study-level background: All patients had undetectable virus after a further year of therapy, 11 of 16 by the second bleed.

The source was blood, collected during antiretroviral therapy. The TCR originated in an adult with HIV infection.

The CDR3 protein is CASSQMGNNYNEQFF. CDR3 sequence (DNA): TGTGCCAGCAGCCAGATGGGGAATAACTACAATGAGCAGTTCTTC. The chain recombines TRBV7-2 with TRBJ2-1; D gene uncertain. CDR1 is SGHTA, CDR2 FQGNSA, per germline. Deletions cut 5 bases from V and 3 bases from J, with 14 bases between. The CDR3 has 15 residues.